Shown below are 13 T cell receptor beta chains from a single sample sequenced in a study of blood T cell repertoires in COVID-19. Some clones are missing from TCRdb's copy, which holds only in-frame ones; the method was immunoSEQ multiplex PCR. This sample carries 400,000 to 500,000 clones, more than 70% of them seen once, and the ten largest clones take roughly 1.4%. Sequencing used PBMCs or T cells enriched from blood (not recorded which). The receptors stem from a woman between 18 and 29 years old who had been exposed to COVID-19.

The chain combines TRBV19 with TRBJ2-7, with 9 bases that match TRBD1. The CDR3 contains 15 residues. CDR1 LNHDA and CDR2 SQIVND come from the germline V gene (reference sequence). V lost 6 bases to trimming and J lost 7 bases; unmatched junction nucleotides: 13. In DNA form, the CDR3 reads TGTGCCAGTAGGAATGCCGGGACAGGGTCTGGTGAGCAGTACTTC. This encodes CASRNAGTGSGEQYF.

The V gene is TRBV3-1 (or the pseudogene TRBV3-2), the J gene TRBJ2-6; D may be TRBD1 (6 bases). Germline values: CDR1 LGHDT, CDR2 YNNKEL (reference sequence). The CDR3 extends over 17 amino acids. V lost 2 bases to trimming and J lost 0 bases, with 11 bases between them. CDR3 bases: TGTGCCAGCAGCCAATGGACAGTTATCTCTGGGGCCAACGTCCTGACTTTC. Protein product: CASSQWTVISGANVLTF.

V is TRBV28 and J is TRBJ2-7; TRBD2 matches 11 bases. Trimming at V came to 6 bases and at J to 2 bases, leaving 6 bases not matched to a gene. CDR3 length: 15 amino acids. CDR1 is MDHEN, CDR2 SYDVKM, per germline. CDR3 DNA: TGTGCCAGCAGAACACTAGCGGGAGCGACCTACGAGCAGTACTTC. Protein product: CASRTLAGATYEQYF. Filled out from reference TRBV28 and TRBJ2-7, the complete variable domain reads DVKVTQSSRYLVKRTGEKVFLECVQDMDHENMFWYRQDPGLGLRLIYFSYDVKMKEKGDIPEGYSVSREKKERFSLILESASTNQTSMYLCASRTLAGATYEQYFGPGTRLTVT.

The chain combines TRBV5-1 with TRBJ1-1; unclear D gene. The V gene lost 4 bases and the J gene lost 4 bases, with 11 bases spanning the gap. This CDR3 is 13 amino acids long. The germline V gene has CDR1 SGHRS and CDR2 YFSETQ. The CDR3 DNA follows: TGCGCCAGCAGCCCTGCGGGTCGCACTGAAGCTTTCTTT. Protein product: CASSPAGRTEAFF.

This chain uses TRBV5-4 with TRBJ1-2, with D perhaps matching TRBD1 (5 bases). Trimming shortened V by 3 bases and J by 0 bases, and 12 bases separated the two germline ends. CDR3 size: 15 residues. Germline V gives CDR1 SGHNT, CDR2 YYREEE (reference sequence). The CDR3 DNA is TGTGCCAGCAGCTCCGGGACTGCAGCTAACTATGGCTACACCTTC. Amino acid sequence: CASSSGTAANYGYTF.

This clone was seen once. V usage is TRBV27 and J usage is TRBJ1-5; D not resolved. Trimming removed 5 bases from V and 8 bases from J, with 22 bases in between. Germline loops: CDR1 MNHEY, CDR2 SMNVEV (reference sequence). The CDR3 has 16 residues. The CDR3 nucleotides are TGTGCCAGCAGTATCCACGGGGAGGATCGGTATAAGCCCCAGCATTTT. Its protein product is CASSIHGEDRYKPQHF.

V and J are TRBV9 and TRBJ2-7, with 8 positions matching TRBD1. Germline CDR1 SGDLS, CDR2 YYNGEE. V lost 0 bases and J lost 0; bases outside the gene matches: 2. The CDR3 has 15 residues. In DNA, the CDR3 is TGTGCCAGCAGCGTAGCCGGACAGGGCTCCTACGAGCAGTACTTC. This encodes CASSVAGQGSYEQYF. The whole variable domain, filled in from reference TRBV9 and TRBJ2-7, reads DSGVTQTPKHLITATGQRVTLRCSPRSGDLSVYWYQQSLDQGLQFLIQYYNGEERAKGNILERFSAQQFPDLHSELNLSSLELGDSALYFCASSVAGQGSYEQYFGPGTRLTVT.

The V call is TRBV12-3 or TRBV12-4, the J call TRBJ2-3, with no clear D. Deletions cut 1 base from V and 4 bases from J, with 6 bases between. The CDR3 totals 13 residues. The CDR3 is CASSLVVSDTQYF. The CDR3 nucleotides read TGTGCCAGCAGTTTAGTAGTCTCAGATACGCAGTATTTT.

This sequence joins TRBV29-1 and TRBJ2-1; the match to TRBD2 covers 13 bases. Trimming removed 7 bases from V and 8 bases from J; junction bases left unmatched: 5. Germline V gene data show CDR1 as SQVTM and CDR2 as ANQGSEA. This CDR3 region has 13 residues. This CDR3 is CSGGLAGEDEQFF. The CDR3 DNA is TGCAGCGGCGGACTAGCGGGAGAGGATGAGCAGTTCTTC.

CDR3 in amino acids: CASSPLDSPYEQYF. In nucleotides, the CDR3 is TGTGCCAGCAGTCCCCTAGACAGTCCCTACGAGCAGTACTTC. This rearrangement joins TRBV27 to TRBJ2-7, with D possibly being TRBD1 (5 bases). The CDR3 loop spans 14 amino acids. The V end lost 5 bases, the J end lost 2 bases, and 13 bases lay between the germline ends. Germline CDR1 and CDR2: MNHEY and SMNVEV (reference sequence).

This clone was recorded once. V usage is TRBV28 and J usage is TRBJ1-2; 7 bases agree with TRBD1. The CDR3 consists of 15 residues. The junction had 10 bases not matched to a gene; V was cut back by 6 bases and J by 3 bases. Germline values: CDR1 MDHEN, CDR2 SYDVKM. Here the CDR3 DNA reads TGTGCCAGCAGGCGACCACGACAGGGAGACTATGGCTACACCTTC. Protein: CASRRPRQGDYGYTF.

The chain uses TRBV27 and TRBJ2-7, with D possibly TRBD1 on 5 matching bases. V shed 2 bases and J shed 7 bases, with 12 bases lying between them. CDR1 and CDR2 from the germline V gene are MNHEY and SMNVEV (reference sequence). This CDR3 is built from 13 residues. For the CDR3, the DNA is TGTGCCAGCAGTTTACCAGGGCTGGAAGAGCAGTACTTC. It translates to CASSLPGLEEQYF.

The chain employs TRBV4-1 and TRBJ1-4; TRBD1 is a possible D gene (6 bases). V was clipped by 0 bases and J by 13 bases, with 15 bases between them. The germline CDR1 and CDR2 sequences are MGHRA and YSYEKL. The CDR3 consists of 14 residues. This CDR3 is CASSQEESQGLLFF. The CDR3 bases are TGCGCCAGCAGCCAAGAGGAATCACAGGGCCTACTGTTTTTT.